The entry below gives a single TCR beta chain sequence along with its context. Its antigen is unknown. The entry originates in a study of T cells in localized non-small cell lung cancer. Trimming shortened V by 2 bases and J by 7 bases, and 12 bases separated the two germline ends. Germline CDR1 GTSNPN, CDR2 SVGIG (reference sequence). The CDR3 is made up of 13 amino acids. Method: immunoSEQ multiplex PCR; TCRdb's copy keeps in-frame clones and lacks some. The sample has about 25,000 clones, around nine tenths seen once. Overall study findings and caveats: Adjacent lung was found to contain a median about 50 of the top 100 tumor clones. Heterogeneity cannot be ruled out, as sequencing used one tumor region only. Tumor trailed uninvolved adjacent lung in T cell clonality, which peaked there.

This sample comprised peripheral blood, obtained before any cancer treatment. The V gene is TRBV30, the J gene TRBJ2-1, with D possibly being TRBD2 (6 bases). The clonotype comes from an older female donor with stage I lung adenocarcinoma. The CDR3 region has the DNA TGTGCCTGGAGTATGGGGACTGGAAATGAGCAGTTCTTC. Protein: CAWSMGTGNEQFF.